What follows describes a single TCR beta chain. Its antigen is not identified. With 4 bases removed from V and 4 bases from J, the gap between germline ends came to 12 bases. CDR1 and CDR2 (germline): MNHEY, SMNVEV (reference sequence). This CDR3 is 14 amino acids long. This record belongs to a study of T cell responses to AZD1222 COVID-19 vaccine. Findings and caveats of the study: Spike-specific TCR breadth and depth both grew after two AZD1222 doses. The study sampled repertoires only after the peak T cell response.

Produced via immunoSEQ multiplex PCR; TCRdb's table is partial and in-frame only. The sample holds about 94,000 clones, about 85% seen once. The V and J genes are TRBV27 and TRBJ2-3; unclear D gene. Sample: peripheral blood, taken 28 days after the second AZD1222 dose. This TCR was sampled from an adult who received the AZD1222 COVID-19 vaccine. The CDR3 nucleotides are TGTGCCAGCAGTTATACCTATGGGGCAGATACGCAGTATTTT. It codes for CASSYTYGADTQYF.